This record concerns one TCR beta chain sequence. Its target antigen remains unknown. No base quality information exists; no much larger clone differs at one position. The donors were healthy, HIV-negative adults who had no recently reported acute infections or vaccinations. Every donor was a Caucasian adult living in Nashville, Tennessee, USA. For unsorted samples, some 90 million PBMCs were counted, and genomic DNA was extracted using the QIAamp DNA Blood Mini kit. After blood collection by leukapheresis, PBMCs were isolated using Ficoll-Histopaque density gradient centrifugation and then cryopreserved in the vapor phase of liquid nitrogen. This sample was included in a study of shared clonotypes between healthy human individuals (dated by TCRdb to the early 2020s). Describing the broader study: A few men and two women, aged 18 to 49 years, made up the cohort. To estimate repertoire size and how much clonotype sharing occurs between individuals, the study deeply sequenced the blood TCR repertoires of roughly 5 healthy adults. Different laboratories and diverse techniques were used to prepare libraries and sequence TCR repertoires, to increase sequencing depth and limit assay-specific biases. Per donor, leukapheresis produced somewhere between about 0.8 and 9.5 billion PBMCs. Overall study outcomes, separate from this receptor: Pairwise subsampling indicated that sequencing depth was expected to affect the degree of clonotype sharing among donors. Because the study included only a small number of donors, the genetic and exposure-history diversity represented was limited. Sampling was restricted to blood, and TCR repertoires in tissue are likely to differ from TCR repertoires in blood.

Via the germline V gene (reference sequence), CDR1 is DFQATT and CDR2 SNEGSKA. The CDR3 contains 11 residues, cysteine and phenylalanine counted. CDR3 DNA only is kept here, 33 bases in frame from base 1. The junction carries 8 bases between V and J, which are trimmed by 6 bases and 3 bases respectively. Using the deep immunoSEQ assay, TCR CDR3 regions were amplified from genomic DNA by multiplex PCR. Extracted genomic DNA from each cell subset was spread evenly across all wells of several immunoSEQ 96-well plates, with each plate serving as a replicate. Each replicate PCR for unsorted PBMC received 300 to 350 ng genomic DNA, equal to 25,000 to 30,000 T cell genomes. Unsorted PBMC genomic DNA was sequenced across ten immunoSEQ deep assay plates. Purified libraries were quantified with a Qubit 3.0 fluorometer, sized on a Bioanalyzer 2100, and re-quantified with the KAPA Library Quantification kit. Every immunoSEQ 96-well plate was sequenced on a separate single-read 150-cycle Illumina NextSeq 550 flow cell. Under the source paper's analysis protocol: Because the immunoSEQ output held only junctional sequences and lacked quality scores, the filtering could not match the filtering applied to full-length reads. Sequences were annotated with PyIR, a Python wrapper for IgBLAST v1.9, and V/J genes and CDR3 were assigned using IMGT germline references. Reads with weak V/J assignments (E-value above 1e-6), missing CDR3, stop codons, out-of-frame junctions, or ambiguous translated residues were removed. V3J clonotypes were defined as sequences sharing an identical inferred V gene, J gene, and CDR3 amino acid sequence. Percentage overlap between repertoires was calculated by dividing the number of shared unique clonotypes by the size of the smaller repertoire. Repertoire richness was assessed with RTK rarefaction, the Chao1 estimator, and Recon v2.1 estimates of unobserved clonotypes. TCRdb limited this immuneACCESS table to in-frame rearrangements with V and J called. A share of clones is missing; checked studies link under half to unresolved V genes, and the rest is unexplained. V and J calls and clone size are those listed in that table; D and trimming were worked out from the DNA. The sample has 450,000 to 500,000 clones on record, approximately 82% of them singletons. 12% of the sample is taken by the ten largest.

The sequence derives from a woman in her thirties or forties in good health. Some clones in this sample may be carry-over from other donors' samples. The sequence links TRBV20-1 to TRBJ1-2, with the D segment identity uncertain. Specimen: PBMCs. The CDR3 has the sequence CSALRDYGYTF. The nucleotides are TGCAGTGCCCTTAGGGACTATGGCTACACCTTC.